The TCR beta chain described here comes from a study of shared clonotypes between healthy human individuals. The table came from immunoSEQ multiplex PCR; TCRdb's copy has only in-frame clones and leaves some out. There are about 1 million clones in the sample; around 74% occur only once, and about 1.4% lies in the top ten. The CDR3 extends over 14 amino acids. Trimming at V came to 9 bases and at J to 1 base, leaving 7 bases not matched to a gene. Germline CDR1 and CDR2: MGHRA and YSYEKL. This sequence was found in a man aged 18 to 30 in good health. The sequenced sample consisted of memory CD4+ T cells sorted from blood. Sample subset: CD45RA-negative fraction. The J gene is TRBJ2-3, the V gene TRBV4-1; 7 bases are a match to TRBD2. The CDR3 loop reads CARTAGNRTDTQYF. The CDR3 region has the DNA TGCGCCAGAACAGCGGGGAACCGCACAGATACGCAGTATTTT.